This T cell receptor (beta chain) appears in the sequencing data of a study of siplizumab effects on memory and regulatory T cells. Findings of the study overall: Proliferating Tregs in siplizumab cultures were never verified as suppressive.

Some 10^5 TCR templates were assayed per sample. The method was immunoSEQ multiplex PCR; TCRdb's version includes in-frame clones alone and lacks a portion of them. The sample lists under 100,000 clones; 85% to 95% were seen once. Germline assignment: CDR1 SGHTA and CDR2 FQGNSA. The CDR3 totals 14 residues. Note on this clone: What it binds is not known. An end of the junction differs from the germline gene, which may be a read error.

Specimen: non-Treg CD4+ T cells sorted from blood. The sequence came from a human donor in good health. The V and J genes are TRBV7-2 and TRBJ2-5, with 9 bases matching TRBD2. CDR3 residues: CASSLAGFGETQYF. CDR3 bases: TGTGCCAGCAGCCTAGCGGGATTTGGAGAGACCCAGTACTTC.